This TCR beta chain was profiled in a study of blood T cell repertoires in COVID-19. Study in general: COVID-19 samples, acute and convalescent, were from the United States, Italy and Spain. T cells, B-cell-depleted T cells, or PBMCs supplied cDNA or gDNA.

As processed by the authors: Reference gene primer amplification in the assay estimated nucleated cell counts. Here immunoSEQ multiplex PCR was the method, and the copy in TCRdb shows in-frame clones only, minus some. From that table come the V and J calls and clone size; the DNA was used to work out D and trimming. The profile shows about 95,000 clones, around 86% of them singletons. CDR3 size: 15 residues. J lost 4 bases, V lost 0 bases, and 3 bases had no gene match. From germline, CDR1 is LGHNA and CDR2 YSLEER. The table lists this clone with a count of one. One Seattle source followed patients from active infection through their disease course.

The gene calls are TRBV4-3 and TRBJ1-5; 7 positions match TRBD1. The origin of this receptor is a man in his 60s with COVID-19, enrolled during active disease. The sequencing input was peripheral blood. CDR3 nucleotide sequence: TGCGCCAGCAGCCAAGATGGGACAGATAATCAGCCCCAGCATTTT. It is translated as CASSQDGTDNQPQHF.